This is a list of T cell receptor beta chains from one sample in a study of OX40 agonist ivuxolimab in advanced cancers. TCRdb keeps only in-frame clones here, not all; method: immunoSEQ multiplex PCR. The data show around 26,000 clones, with 80% to 85% seen just once and around 22% held by the top ten. The input for sequencing was CD4+ or CD8+ T cells sorted from blood, taken in a trial of the OX40 agonist ivuxolimab. The receptor set was obtained from an adult with an advanced solid tumor such as melanoma, head and neck, liver or kidney cancer. Both conserved end residues are part of each CDR3. Each record gives: D gene, J gene, V gene, clone size, CDR3 protein, CDR3 DNA. A D gene is named only where the DNA matches it firmly. Clone sizes are given selectively: once, few, many, or a class where the clone is expanded.

>TRBD1|TRBJ2-7|TRBV7-6|-
CASSLLQTGDEQYF
TGTGCCAGCAGCTTACTTCAGACAGGGGACGAGCAGTACTTC
>TRBD2|TRBJ2-1|TRBV13|-
CASSSLAGGRNEQFF
TGTGCCAGCAGCTCCTTGGCGGGGGGAAGAAATGAGCAGTTCTTC
>-|TRBJ2-3|TRBV10-3|-
CAISEPWQANTQCF
TGTGCCATCAGTGAGCCGTGGCAGGCCAATACGCAGTGTTTT
>TRBD1|TRBJ2-7|TRBV14|-
CASSWVAGQGYEQYF
TGTGCCAGCAGCTGGGTGGCTGGACAGGGGTACGAGCAGTACTTC
>-|TRBJ2-5|TRBV5-4|-
CASSFGQIQETQYF
TGTGCCAGCAGCTTCGGACAGATCCAAGAGACCCAGTACTTC
>TRBD2|TRBJ2-7|TRBV6-5|-
CASSYAGTSSYEQYF
TGTGCCAGCAGTTACGCTGGGACTAGCTCCTACGAGCAGTACTTC
>-|TRBJ2-1|TRBV18|-
CASSPYGPGYNEQFF
TGTGCCAGCTCACCGTACGGCCCTGGCTACAATGAGCAGTTCTTC
>-|TRBJ1-1|TRBV7-9|-
CASSYPAGHPNTEAFF
TGTGCCAGCAGCTACCCGGCGGGGCACCCGAACACTGAAGCTTTCTTT
>-|TRBJ2-7|TRBV5-5|-
CASSLEGPFSYEQYF
TGTGCCAGCAGCTTGGAGGGGCCCTTCTCCTACGAGCAGTACTTC
>-|TRBJ1-1|TRBV6-4|-
CASSSQENTEAFF
TGTGCCAGCAGTTCGCAGGAGAACACTGAAGCTTTCTTT
>-|TRBJ1-5|TRBV25-1|-
CASSGGFNQPQHF
TGTGCCAGCAGTGGGGGTTTTAATCAGCCCCAGCATTTT
>TRBD1|TRBJ1-6|TRBV27|-
CASSGDRRLPNSPLHF
TGTGCCAGCAGCGGGGACAGGAGACTACCCAATTCACCCCTCCACTTT
>TRBD1|TRBJ2-2|TRBV2|-
CASRRGQGNTGELFF
TGTGCCAGCAGGAGGGGACAGGGGAACACCGGGGAGCTGTTTTTT
>-|TRBJ2-7|TRBV6-8|-
CASTRTPYYEQYF
TGTGCCAGCACCAGGACTCCTTACTACGAGCAGTACTTC
>TRBD1|TRBJ1-6|TRBV9|-
CASSGTGTGGGSPLHF
TGTGCCAGCAGCGGAACCGGGACAGGGGGCGGATCACCCCTCCACTTT
>-|TRBJ2-4|TRBV15|once
CATSGWDAPTGNIQYF
TGTGCCACCAGCGGATGGGATGCGCCAACGGGAAACATTCAGTACTTC
>TRBD2|TRBJ2-5|TRBV6-5|-
CASYPSGKETQYF
TGTGCCAGCTACCCCAGCGGGAAAGAGACCCAGTACTTC
>TRBD2|TRBJ2-1|TRBV5-5|-
CASSGNRGAYNEQFF
TGTGCCAGCAGCGGTAATCGGGGGGCCTACAATGAGCAGTTCTTC
>-|TRBJ1-1|TRBV27|-
CATATGWATEAFF
TGTGCCACCGCGACAGGTTGGGCGACTGAAGCTTTCTTT
>TRBD1|TRBJ2-7|TRBV6-6|-
CASSYSTGPHEQYF
TGTGCCAGCAGTTACTCGACAGGGCCCCACGAGCAGTACTTC
>-|TRBJ2-5|TRBV5-1|-
CASSLEGGTETQYF
TGCGCCAGCAGCTTGGAAGGGGGTACAGAGACCCAGTACTTC
>-|TRBJ1-6|TRBV9|-
CASSKGNSPLHF
TGTGCCAGCTCCAAGGGGAATTCACCCCTCCACTTT
>-|TRBJ1-4|TRBV25-1|few
CASSEYPRASATNEKLFF
TGTGCCAGCAGTGAATATCCCCGGGCTTCAGCAACTAATGAAAAACTGTTTTTT
>TRBD1|TRBJ2-7|TRBV11-2|-
CASSLGQGGFYEQYF
TGTGCCAGCAGCTTAGGACAGGGGGGATTCTACGAGCAGTACTTC
>-|TRBJ2-1|TRBV27|-
CASSLSGTFKPRYNEQFF
TGTGCCAGCAGTTTATCGGGGACTTTTAAACCCCGCTACAATGAGCAGTTCTTC
>TRBD2|TRBJ2-1|TRBV2|-
CASSVLAGTTDSYNEQFF
TGTGCCAGCAGTGTTTTAGCGGGAACAACCGACTCCTACAATGAGCAGTTCTTC
>-|TRBJ2-7|TRBV11-2|-
CASSLRTNAGEQYF
TGTGCCAGCAGCTTAAGGACAAACGCGGGGGAGCAGTACTTC
>TRBD1|TRBJ1-1|TRBV19|-
CASSIGQGYTEAFF
TGTGCCAGTAGTATCGGACAGGGTTACACTGAAGCTTTCTTT
>-|TRBJ1-1|TRBV7-6|few
CASSLQGMNTEAFF
TGTGCCAGCAGCTTACAGGGGATGAACACTGAAGCTTTCTTT
>TRBD1|TRBJ1-5|TRBV27|-
CASSPTGGLDNQPQHF
TGTGCCAGCAGCCCTACAGGGGGCCTGGACAATCAGCCCCAGCATTTT
>TRBD1|TRBJ2-7|TRBV6-1|-
CASMGTGWEQYF
TGTGCCAGCATGGGGACAGGGTGGGAGCAGTACTTC
>-|TRBJ1-1|TRBV4-1|-
CASSHQGFSAEAFF
TGCGCCAGCAGCCATCAGGGTTTTTCGGCTGAAGCTTTCTTT
>TRBD1|TRBJ2-5|TRBV7-7|-
CASSLRDRGIKTQYF
TGTGCCAGCAGCTTGCGGGACAGGGGCATCAAGACCCAGTACTTC
>TRBD1|TRBJ2-3|TRBV7-2|-
CASSYPRDSFTDTQYF
TGTGCCAGCAGCTATCCCCGGGACAGCTTCACAGATACGCAGTATTTT
>TRBD2|TRBJ2-1|TRBV27|few
CASTFSGDLYNEQFF
TGTGCCAGCACCTTTAGCGGGGATCTCTACAATGAGCAGTTCTTC
>-|TRBJ2-7|TRBV19|-
CASSIGVFEPYRLYF
TGTGCCAGTAGTATTGGTGTGTTTGAGCCTTATCGCCTGTACTTC
>-|TRBJ1-5|TRBV7-2|-
CASSLADNQPQHF
TGTGCCAGCAGCTTAGCAGATAATCAGCCCCAGCATTTT
>-|TRBJ2-7|TRBV5-6|-
CASREQGSYEQYF
TGTGCCAGCCGTGAACAGGGTTCCTACGAGCAGTACTTC
>-|TRBJ2-2|TRBV6-5|-
CASSYPGTGELFF
TGTGCCAGCAGTTACCCCGGGACCGGGGAGCTGTTTTTT
>-|TRBJ2-7|TRBV5-1|-
CASGGQPSYEQYF
TGCGCCAGCGGCGGACAGCCCTCCTACGAGCAGTACTTC
>-|TRBJ1-2|TRBV7-8|-
CASSFGQHTGYTF
TGTGCCAGCAGCTTCGGACAACACACTGGCTACACCTTC
>-|TRBJ2-2|TRBV10-3|-
CAADGKDGELFF
TGTGCCGCGGATGGAAAGGACGGGGAGCTGTTTTTT
>-|TRBJ2-7|TRBV5-4|-
CASSPGGKVKYF
TGTGCCAGCAGCCCCGGGGGCAAGGTCAAGTACTTC
>-|TRBJ2-7|TRBV7-3|-
CASSLVGNSYEQYF
TGTGCCAGCAGCTTAGTGGGGAACTCCTACGAGCAGTACTTC
>-|TRBJ1-1|TRBV5-1|few
CASSYDGQNTEAFF
TGCGCCAGCAGCTATGACGGGCAGAACACTGAAGCTTTCTTT
>-|TRBJ1-1|TRBV5-6|-
CASSLGTHTEAFF
TGTGCCAGCAGCCTGGGTACCCACACTGAAGCTTTCTTT
>-|TRBJ2-6|TRBV25-1|medium-sized
CASLTSSGANVLTF
TGTGCCAGCCTTACAAGCTCTGGGGCCAACGTCCTGACTTTC
>TRBD1|TRBJ1-3|TRBV13|-
CASSQRQGRNTIYF
TGTGCCAGCAGCCAAAGACAGGGGAGAAACACCATATATTTT
>-|TRBJ1-5|TRBV5-6|-
CASPGGHPQHF
TGTGCCAGCCCGGGGGGGCATCCCCAGCATTTT
>-|TRBJ2-7|TRBV14|-
CASRARTGLEQYF
TGTGCCAGCAGGGCCAGGACGGGTTTAGAGCAGTACTTC
>-|TRBJ1-1|TRBV7-8|-
CASIVGSEAFF
TGTGCCAGTATCGTAGGGTCTGAAGCTTTCTTT